This T cell receptor beta chain appears in the sequencing data of a study of T cell responses to AZD1222 COVID-19 vaccine. Study context: Pooling of second doses given at about 4 or about 12 weeks was done.

Overall study results and limits: Spike-specific TCR breadth and depth went up after people got two AZD1222 doses.

Germline CDR1 reads MNHEY; CDR2 reads SVGAGI. This CDR3 contains 13 residues. With 8 bases clipped from V and 3 bases from J, the junction kept 4 bases outside the gene matches. As concerns this clone: Its antigen is unknown.

Repertoires were generated with immunoSEQ multiplex PCR, while TCRdb's copy carries only in-frame clones and drops some. The table has approximately 110,000 clones, 70% to 90% seen once. The TCR sequence derives from an adult in good health. V gene TRBV6-5 combines with J gene TRBJ1-1, with 9 bases lining up with TRBD1. Sequenced material: peripheral blood, taken on day 0 of AZD1222 vaccination. CDR3 sequence reads: CASQGTGYTEAFF. CDR3 DNA: TGTGCCAGCCAGGGGACAGGGTACACTGAAGCTTTCTTT.